One sample yielded the 24 T cell receptor beta chains listed below, sequenced in a study of T cells after yellow fever vaccination. MiXCR was run by TCRdb on the 5' RACE reads, yielding one entry per CDR3 protein. The sample records about 340,000 distinct CDR3 sequences, 8.7% being singletons. The sample consisted of PBMCs, taken on the day of the first yellow fever vaccination. Receptor source: a man between 18 and 29 years old who received the YFV17D yellow fever vaccine.

This chain uses TRBV28 with TRBJ1-1; D is unclear. CDR3 length: 17 residues. Between the trimmed V and J ends, which lost 4 bases and 7 bases, there was a span of 25 bases. CDR1 is MDHEN, CDR2 SYDVKM, per germline. The CDR3 protein is CASSSPLRGWPEREAFF. In nucleotides, the CDR3 is TGTGCCAGCAGTTCACCATTAAGAGGATGGCCGGAACGTGAAGCTTTCTTT.

This chain links TRBV6-1 with TRBJ2-7; 7 bases fit TRBD1. The V gene end was trimmed by 1 base and the J gene end by 6 bases; junction bases not matched to a gene: 6. The CDR3 totals 14 residues. The germline gives CDR1 MNHNS, CDR2 SASEGT. CDR3 amino acids: CASSEGTGNCEQYV. Written as DNA, the CDR3 is TGTGCCAGCAGTGAAGGGACAGGAAACTGCGAGCAGTACGTC.

V usage is TRBV5-1 and J usage is TRBJ2-6; D is perhaps TRBD2 (6 bases). Trimming pared 0 bases from V and 0 bases from J, leaving 16 bases between. Looked up from germline, CDR1 is SGHRS and CDR2 is YFSETQ. CDR3 size: 19 residues. The CDR3 DNA reads TGCGCCAGCAGCTTGGGGCAGAACGGGAGAGGCTCTGGGGCCAACGTCCTGACTTTC. Translating it yields CASSLGQNGRGSGANVLTF. Complete variable domain (other parts from reference TRBV5-1 and TRBJ2-6): KAGVTQTPRYLIKTRGQQVTLSCSPISGHRSVSWYQQTPGQGLQFLFEYFSETQRNKGNFPGRFSGRQFSNSRSEMNVSTLELGDSALYLCASSLGQNGRGSGANVLTFGAGSRLTVL.

This clonotype was recorded a few times. This chain connects TRBV20-1 to TRBJ2-7; D is possibly TRBD1 (5 bases). CDR1 is DFQATT, CDR2 SNEGSKA, per germline (reference sequence). The length of the CDR3 is 15 residues. Trimming pared 0 bases from V and 7 bases from J, leaving 19 bases between. CDR3 nucleotide sequence: TGCAGTGCTAGAGATCCGAGGCAGGGCCAAGTGGAGCAGTACTTC. Its protein is CSARDPRQGQVEQYF.

This chain uses TRBV5-1 with TRBJ2-3, with TRBD1 matching over 9 bases. Germline loops: CDR1 SGHRS, CDR2 YFSETQ. Trimming at V came to 4 bases and at J to 5 bases, leaving 11 bases not matched to a gene. There are 16 residues in the CDR3. As DNA, the CDR3 is TGCGCCAGCAGCAAAGGACAGGGGATAGGGGAAGATACGCAGTATTTT. Translating it yields CASSKGQGIGEDTQYF.

The sample holds a few counts of this clonotype. The V call is TRBV11-1, the J call TRBJ2-4, with 13 positions matching TRBD2. The CDR3 totals 18 residues. J was trimmed by 0 bases and V by 5 bases; bases with no gene match: 7. Germline CDR1 SGHAT, CDR2 FQDESV (reference sequence). The CDR3 protein is CASSPGGLAGLAKNIQYF. CDR3 nucleotides: TGTGCCAGCAGCCCAGGGGGACTAGCGGGGCTAGCCAAAAACATTCAGTACTTC.

This chain uses TRBV20-1 with TRBJ1-4; maybe TRBD1 (5 bases). Per germline, CDR1 DFQATT and CDR2 SNEGSKA (reference sequence). V lost 6 bases to trimming and J lost 8 bases, with 16 bases between them. This CDR3 has 13 amino acids. The CDR3 nucleotides are TGCAGTGCCACCGTTCAGGGCAGAGAAAAACTGTTTTTT. This translates into CSATVQGREKLFF.

The chain links TRBV20-1 to TRBJ2-5; D gene ambiguous. Germline V CDR1 and CDR2: DFQATT, SNEGSKA (reference sequence). The CDR3 has 15 amino acids. The germline V and J ends were trimmed by 1 base and 2 bases, with 14 bases remaining between them. The CDR3 coding sequence is TGCAGTGCTAGAGGGGGTCGAGGTTCTCAAGAGACCCAGTACTTC. Its translation is CSARGGRGSQETQYF.

The sample holds a few counts of this clonotype. The chain has TRBV10-3 and TRBJ1-1; D gene uncertain. Trimming pared 3 bases from V and 0 bases from J, leaving 5 bases between. The CDR3 has 13 residues. Per germline, CDR1 ENHRY and CDR2 SYGVKD. The DNA for the CDR3 is TGTGCCATCAGTGACACCCTGAACACTGAAGCTTTCTTT. Residues: CAISDTLNTEAFF.

This clonotype occurred a few times. The V gene is TRBV28, the J gene TRBJ2-1; TRBD1 aligns across 9 bases. The junction had 14 bases not matched to a gene; V was cut back by 5 bases and J by 6 bases. Looked up from germline, CDR1 is MDHEN and CDR2 is SYDVKM. The CDR3 covers 17 residues. The CDR3 coding sequence is TGTGCCAGCAGTATCGGCACCGGACAGGGGTTCAGCAATGAGCAGTTCTTC. This sequence encodes CASSIGTGQGFSNEQFF.

This clonotype showed up just a few times. This sequence joins TRBV11-2 and TRBJ2-1; D unclear. Germline assignment: CDR1 SGHAT and CDR2 FQNNGV. V was pared by 5 bases and J by 6 bases, with 17 bases between. The CDR3 is 15 residues long. DNA for the CDR3: TGTGCCAGCAGCAAAGACTGGGTCTCCGGCAATGAGCAGTTCTTC. It yields the protein CASSKDWVSGNEQFF.

This clonotype appeared many times. The chain combines TRBV6-1 with TRBJ1-4, with D unclear. Per germline, CDR1 MNHNS and CDR2 SASEGT. The CDR3 sequence is 14 residues long. V lost 5 bases to trimming and J lost 0 bases, with 7 bases between them. The CDR3 DNA sequence: TGTGCCAGCAGTAGGAGGGCAACTAATGAAAAACTGTTTTTT. This gives the protein CASSRRATNEKLFF.

This clonotype is a singleton in its sample. A clone one base away is much larger, so this may be a read error. J is TRBJ2-5 and V is TRBV20-1; tentatively, D is TRBD2 (5 bases). CDR1 and CDR2 from the germline V gene are DFQATT and SNEGSKA (reference sequence). V was clipped by 3 bases and J by 5 bases, with 16 bases between them. There are 14 residues in the CDR3. CDR3 nucleotide sequence: TGCAGTGCTAGGTCCGAACTAGATCGGGAGACCCAGTACTTC. This encodes CSARSELDRETQYF.

The chain has TRBV4-2 and TRBJ1-6, with D unclear. The CDR3 is 17 amino acids. V gave up 10 bases and J gave up 7 bases, with 26 bases separating them. CDR1 LGHNA and CDR2 YNFKEQ come from the germline V gene. Here the CDR3 reads CAMSPRLDGSGNSPLHF. The DNA for the CDR3 is TGTGCCATGAGCCCTCGGCTGGACGGGTCCGGCAATTCACCCCTCCACTTT.

This chain's CDR3 is CRAQGAGIQETQYF. CDR3 DNA sequence: TGCAGAGCCCAGGGAGCGGGGATCCAAGAGACCCAGTACTTC. This chain uses TRBV20-1 with TRBJ2-5; 7 positions agree with TRBD2. The CDR3 consists of 14 residues. Germline V gene sequence: CDR1 DFQATT, CDR2 SNEGSKA (reference sequence).

This clonotype occurred a few times. This CDR3 reads CSARAFNLQETQYF. The CDR3 DNA reads TGCAGTGCTAGGGCATTCAACCTTCAAGAGACCCAGTACTTC. V and J are TRBV20-1 and TRBJ2-5; D is undetermined. Germline loops: CDR1 DFQATT, CDR2 SNEGSKA (reference sequence). The CDR3 spans 14 residues. The ends were cut back, 3 bases at V and 2 bases at J, with 13 bases in the middle.

This clonotype was seen more than once but under ten times. The chain carries TRBV4-3 and TRBJ1-1; D is unresolved. Germline-derived CDR1 and CDR2 are LGHNA and YSLEER. Trimming left V 2 bases short and J 3 bases short, with 7 bases between. CDR3 length: 13 amino acids. The CDR3 reads CASSQRRDTEAFF. The DNA of the CDR3 is TGCGCCAGCAGCCAACGAAGGGACACTGAAGCTTTCTTT.

The V call is TRBV5-6, the J call TRBJ1-1, with D unclear. This CDR3 has 12 amino acids. Per the germline V gene, CDR1 is SGHDT and CDR2 is YYEEEE. V lost 4 bases and J 4 bases, leaving 8 bases between the germline ends. CDR3 sequence (DNA): TGTGCCAGCAGCAAGGACGGCACTGAAGCTTTCTTT. This encodes CASSKDGTEAFF.

The chain couples TRBV5-1 to TRBJ2-3; D call uncertain. Germline values: CDR1 SGHRS, CDR2 YFSETQ. Trimming took off 7 bases at V and 1 base at J, with 16 bases between the two ends. This CDR3 has 15 amino acids. CDR3 amino acids: CASYQDRIGTDTQYF. The CDR3 nucleotides read TGCGCCAGCTACCAGGACCGAATCGGCACAGATACGCAGTATTTT. The full variable domain, with the rest looked up from reference TRBV5-1 and TRBJ2-3, is KAGVTQTPRYLIKTRGQQVTLSCSPISGHRSVSWYQQTPGQGLQFLFEYFSETQRNKGNFPGRFSGRQFSNSRSEMNVSTLELGDSALYLCASYQDRIGTDTQYFGPGTRLTVL.

The chain couples TRBV20-1 to TRBJ1-2; D is undetermined. The length of the CDR3 is 11 residues. Germline-derived CDR1 and CDR2 are DFQATT and SNEGSKA (reference sequence). Between the trimmed V and J ends, which lost 0 bases and 11 bases, there was a span of 10 bases. CDR3 in amino acids: CSARDSGDYTF. CDR3 nucleotides: TGCAGTGCTAGAGATAGTGGGGATTACACCTTC.

The chain has TRBV7-2 and TRBJ2-2, with 11 bases identical to TRBD1. The germline V gene encodes CDR1 SGHTA and CDR2 FQGNSA. V lost 7 bases and J lost 5; bases outside the gene matches: 3. This CDR3 contains 14 residues. The CDR3 reads CASTGTGGTGELFF. The CDR3 DNA sequence: TGTGCCAGCACAGGGACAGGGGGGACCGGGGAGCTGTTTTTT.

This clonotype turned up a few times. This sequence joins TRBV5-1 and TRBJ2-1; TRBD1 aligns across 11 bases. After removal of 7 bases from V and 8 bases from J, the junction contained 11 bases not matched to a gene. The CDR3 is 15 amino acids. Germline CDR1 SGHRS, CDR2 YFSETQ. The CDR3 nucleotides read TGCGCCAGCTACCCGAGGGGACAGGGGGTCCATGAGCAGTTCTTC. It codes for CASYPRGQGVHEQFF.

In nucleotides, the CDR3 is TGTGCCAGCAGCCCATCCAGGGGGGGCAGTGGGAACACTGAAGCTTTCTTT. The encoded protein is CASSPSRGGSGNTEAFF. The rearrangement uses TRBV3-1 and TRBJ1-1, with 7 nucleotides matching TRBD1. Germline trimming cut 4 bases from V and 1 base from J; bases unmatched to any gene: 12. Germline-derived CDR1 and CDR2 are LGHDT and YNNKEL (reference sequence). The CDR3 consists of 17 residues.

This clonotype occurred a few times. This chain links TRBV18 with TRBJ1-2, with 8 bases aligning to TRBD1. The CDR3 has 13 amino acids. The V segment lost 4 bases and the J segment 6 bases; nucleotides outside the gene matches: 4. The germline gives CDR1 KGHSH, CDR2 LQKENI. The CDR3 spells CASSRGQDNGYTF. CDR3 nucleotide sequence: TGTGCCAGCTCACGGGGACAGGATAATGGCTACACCTTC.